The rows below give T cell receptor beta chains drawn from one sample of a study of blood T cell repertoires in COVID-19. Libraries were prepared by immunoSEQ multiplex PCR; TCRdb keeps only in-frame clonotypes and omits some of them. The table records 200,000 to 250,000 clones, about nine tenths of them present only once. Sample: peripheral blood. These receptors were collected from a woman aged 55-75 years who had recovered from COVID-19. Both conserved end residues are part of each CDR3. A D gene is named only where the DNA matches it firmly. Rows give clone size only sometimes, using once, few, many, or a class for an expanded clone.

j_gene	v_gene	d_gene	abundance	CDR3aa	CDR3nt
TRBJ2-5	TRBV7-2	TRBD1	NA	CASSFHGQGAGVTQYF	TGTGCCAGCAGCTTCCATGGACAGGGGGCAGGAGTGACCCAGTACTTC
TRBJ1-5	TRBV5-8	TRBD1	many	CASSLSRDREQPQHF	TGTGCCAGCAGCTTGTCCCGGGACAGGGAACAGCCCCAGCATTTT
TRBJ1-4	TRBV19	NA	NA	CARGRTKISTNEKLFF	TGTGCCAGGGGGCGGACCAAAATCTCAACTAATGAAAAACTGTTTTTT
TRBJ2-1	TRBV7-2	NA	NA	CASSPDPLGEQFF	TGTGCCAGCAGCCCTGATCCTCTAGGTGAGCAGTTCTTC
TRBJ1-2	TRBV5-1	NA	NA	CASSLAQNYGYTF	TGCGCCAGCAGCTTGGCGCAGAACTATGGCTACACCTTC
TRBJ1-2	TRBV2	TRBD1	NA	CASSTGQGGYGYTF	TGTGCCAGCAGCACGGGACAGGGAGGATATGGCTACACCTTC
TRBJ2-1	TRBV2	TRBD2	NA	CASIAGGNYNEQFF	TGTGCCAGCATAGCGGGGGGAAACTACAATGAGCAGTTCTTC
TRBJ1-1	TRBV6-4	NA	many	CASSDMTGTEAFF	TGTGCCAGCAGTGATATGACAGGAACTGAAGCTTTCTTT
TRBJ1-5	TRBV2	NA	NA	CASTQGLGYQPQHF	TGTGCCAGCACGCAGGGGCTAGGATATCAGCCCCAGCATTTT
TRBJ2-5	TRBV9	NA	NA	CASSASSAGGETQYF	TGTGCCAGCAGCGCCTCCAGTGCAGGTGGAGAGACCCAGTACTTC
TRBJ1-2	TRBV21-1	NA	once	CASSTRTIPYGYTF	TGTGCCAGCAGCACCCGGACAATACCCTATGGCTACACCTTC
TRBJ1-6	TRBV27	NA	NA	CASSLQGRVFNSPLHF	TGTGCCAGCAGTTTACAGGGGCGAGTATTTAATTCACCCCTCCACTTT
TRBJ2-5	TRBV2	NA	NA	CASGPQGGPEETQYF	TGTGCCAGCGGACCCCAGGGGGGCCCGGAAGAGACCCAGTACTTC
TRBJ1-1	TRBV7-8	NA	NA	CASSLMEGLNTEAFF	TGTGCCAGCAGCTTAATGGAGGGCCTGAACACTGAAGCTTTCTTT
TRBJ1-5	TRBV27	TRBD1	NA	CASSLRTGAQPQHF	TGTGCCAGCAGTTTGCGGACAGGGGCTCAGCCCCAGCATTTT
TRBJ1-2	TRBV19	TRBD1	NA	CASSRDRGSGYTF	TGTGCCAGTAGTCGGGACAGGGGGAGTGGCTACACCTTC
TRBJ2-1	TRBV27	TRBD2	NA	CASSFPPRTSGGWGKNEQFF	TGTGCCAGCAGTTTCCCCCCTAGGACTAGCGGGGGGTGGGGAAAAAATGAGCAGTTCTTC
TRBJ1-2	TRBV7-8	NA	NA	CASSLAPGDYGYTF	TGTGCCAGCAGCTTAGCCCCAGGGGACTATGGCTACACCTTC
TRBJ2-1	TRBV20-1	TRBD2	NA	CSASSGGARGRNEQFF	TGCAGTGCTAGTAGCGGGGGGGCCAGGGGAAGAAATGAGCAGTTCTTC
TRBJ2-2	TRBV4-1	NA	NA	CASSQVLRAPNTGELFF	TGCGCCAGCAGCCAAGTGTTGAGGGCCCCGAACACCGGGGAGCTGTTTTTT
TRBJ1-4	TRBV20-1	NA	NA	CSPAVREKLFF	TGCAGCCCGGCGGTACGGGAAAAACTGTTTTTT
TRBJ2-2	TRBV15	NA	NA	CATSSSYPLEMGSRVGELFF	TGTGCCACCAGCAGCTCCTACCCCCTTGAAATGGGTTCGCGGGTCGGGGAGCTGTTTTTT
TRBJ1-5	TRBV28	NA	NA	CASRRPPEGSQPQHF	TGTGCCAGCAGGCGGCCTCCGGAGGGGAGTCAGCCCCAGCATTTT
TRBJ2-7	TRBV5-6	NA	once	CASSLRQGIGYEQYF	TGTGCCAGCAGCCTAAGACAAGGAATTGGGTACGAGCAGTACTTC
TRBJ1-1	TRBV4-3	NA	NA	CASSPLRDNMNTEAFF	TGCGCCAGCAGCCCTCTCCGGGACAACATGAACACTGAAGCTTTCTTT
TRBJ2-5	TRBV7-6	NA	once	CASSSGGTQYF	TGTGCCAGCAGCTCCGGGGGGACCCAGTACTTC
TRBJ2-3	TRBV5-1	TRBD2	NA	CASSPTLAGGQVHTDTQYF	TGCGCCAGCAGCCCAACACTAGCGGGGGGGCAGGTCCACACAGATACGCAGTATTTT
TRBJ2-5	TRBV7-7	TRBD1	NA	CASSTGTGGRETQYF	TGTGCTAGCAGCACAGGGACAGGGGGCCGAGAGACCCAGTACTTC
TRBJ1-1	TRBV7-8	NA	NA	CASSLVSGNTEAFF	TGTGCCAGCAGCTTAGTGTCGGGGAACACTGAAGCTTTCTTT